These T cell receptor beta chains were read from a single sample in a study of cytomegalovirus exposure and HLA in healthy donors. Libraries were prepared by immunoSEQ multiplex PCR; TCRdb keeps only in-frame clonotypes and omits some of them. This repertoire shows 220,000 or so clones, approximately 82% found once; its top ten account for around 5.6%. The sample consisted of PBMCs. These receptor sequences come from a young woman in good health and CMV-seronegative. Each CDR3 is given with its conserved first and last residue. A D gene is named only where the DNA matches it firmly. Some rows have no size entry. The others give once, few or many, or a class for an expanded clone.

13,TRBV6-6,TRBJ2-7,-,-,TGTGCCAGCACCGCCGCAAACTCCTACGAGCAGTACTTC,CASTAANSYEQYF
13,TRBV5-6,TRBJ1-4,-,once,TGTGCCAGCAGCTTGGGGGGGAATGAAAAACTGTTTTTT,CASSLGGNEKLFF
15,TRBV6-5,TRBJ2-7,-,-,TGTGCCAGCAGCCGAGAACTTGACAGCTCCTACGAGCAGTACTTC,CASSRELDSSYEQYF
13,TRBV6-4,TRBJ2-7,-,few,TGTGCCAGCAGTGCGGGACCCTCCTACGAGCAGTACTTC,CASSAGPSYEQYF
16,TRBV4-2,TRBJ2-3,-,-,TGTGCCAGCAGCCAAGTATGGTCGAAAGGCACAGATACGCAGTATTTT,CASSQVWSKGTDTQYF
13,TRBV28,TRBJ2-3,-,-,TGTGCCAGCAGGCGGCAGGGGACAGATACGCAGTATTTT,CASRRQGTDTQYF
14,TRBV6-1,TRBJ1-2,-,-,TGTGCCAGCAGTGGGACGCAGCTTAGCTATGGCTACACCTTC,CASSGTQLSYGYTF
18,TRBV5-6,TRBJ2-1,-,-,TGTGCCAGCAGTTACCAACCCTGGAGACAGTCGCCGGGCAATGAGCAGTTCTTC,CASSYQPWRQSPGNEQFF
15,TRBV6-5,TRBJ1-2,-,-,TGTGCCAGCAGTTACAGGAGGACGGAGAGACGCGGCTACACCTTC,CASSYRRTERRGYTF
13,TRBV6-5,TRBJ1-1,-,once,TGTGCCAGCAGTTACTCGGGGGTCACTGAAGCTTTCTTT,CASSYSGVTEAFF
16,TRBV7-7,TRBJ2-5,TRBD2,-,TGTGCTAGCACCCGACTAGCGGGGGGGCCGGGGGAGACCCAGTACTTC,CASTRLAGGPGETQYF
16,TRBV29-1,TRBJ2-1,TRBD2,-,TGCAGCGTTGATGGGGGGGGGACTACATTCATGAATGAGCAGTTCTTC,CSVDGGGTTFMNEQFF
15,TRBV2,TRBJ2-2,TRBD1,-,TGTGCCAGCAGAAACCGACAGGGGGGGACCGGGGAGCTGTTTTTT,CASRNRQGGTGELFF
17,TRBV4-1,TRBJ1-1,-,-,TGCGCCAGCAGCCCACCCCCAAGCTTCGAAATGAACACTGAAGCTTTCTTT,CASSPPPSFEMNTEAFF
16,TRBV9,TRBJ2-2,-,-,TGTGCCAGCAGCTCCTCCGAGGCAGGTAACACCGGGGAGCTGTTTTTT,CASSSSEAGNTGELFF
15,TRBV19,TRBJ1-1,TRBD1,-,TGTGCCAGTAGACGACAGGGACCAATGAACACTGAAGCTTTCTTT,CASRRQGPMNTEAFF
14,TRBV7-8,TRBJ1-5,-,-,TGTGCCAGCAGCTTTAAGGGACCGAATCAGCCCCAGCATTTT,CASSFKGPNQPQHF
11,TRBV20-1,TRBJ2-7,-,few,TGCAGTGCTAGTAGACAAGTCGAGCAGTACTTC,CSASRQVEQYF
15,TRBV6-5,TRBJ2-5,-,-,TGTGCCAGCAGTTACTCCGGCGGGGTCCAAGAGACCCAGTACTTC,CASSYSGGVQETQYF
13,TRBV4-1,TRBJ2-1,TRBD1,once,TGCGCCAGCAGCCCAGGACAGGTCAATGAGCAGTTCTTC,CASSPGQVNEQFF
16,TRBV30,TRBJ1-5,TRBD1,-,TGTGCCTGGAGTTCAAGCCAGGGGGCTTGGAAGCAGCCCCAGCATTTT,CAWSSSQGAWKQPQHF
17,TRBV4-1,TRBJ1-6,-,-,TGCGCCAGCAGCCAAGATGGGGCGGGATCCTATAATTCACCCCTCCACTTT,CASSQDGAGSYNSPLHF
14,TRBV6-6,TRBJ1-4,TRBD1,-,TGTGCCAGCAGGGGACAGGGGAAGAATGAAAAACTGTTTTTT,CASRGQGKNEKLFF
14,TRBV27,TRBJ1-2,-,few,TGTGCCAGCACTCAACCGGGAGACGTAAATGGCTACACCTTC,CASTQPGDVNGYTF
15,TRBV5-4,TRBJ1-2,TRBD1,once,TGTGCCAGCAGCTGGCCGGACAGGGGTCTAAATGGCTACACCTTC,CASSWPDRGLNGYTF
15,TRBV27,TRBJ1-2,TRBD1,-,TGTGCCAGCAGGGGATTAAAGACAGGGTCCTATGGCTACACCTTC,CASRGLKTGSYGYTF
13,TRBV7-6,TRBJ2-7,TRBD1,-,TGTGCCAGCACCCCGGACAGGGCGGGCGAGCAGTACTTC,CASTPDRAGEQYF
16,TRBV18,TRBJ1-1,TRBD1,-,TGTGCCAGCTCACCGCAGAGCAGGGGGCGCGAAACTGAAGCTTTCTTT,CASSPQSRGRETEAFF
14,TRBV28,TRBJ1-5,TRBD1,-,TGTGCCAGCAGCCTGGGACAGGGGAATCAGCCCCAGCATTTT,CASSLGQGNQPQHF
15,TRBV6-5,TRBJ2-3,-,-,TGTGCCAGCAGTCAAGGGATTTCTCTTGGAGATACGCAGTATTTT,CASSQGISLGDTQYF
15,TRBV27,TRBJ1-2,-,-,TGTGCCAGCAGTAAGCAGGGGACAACCTACTATGGCTACACCTTC,CASSKQGTTYYGYTF
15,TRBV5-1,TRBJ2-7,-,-,TGCGCCAGCAGTGATGGCGGGGTTCTTTCCTACGAGCAGTACTTC,CASSDGGVLSYEQYF
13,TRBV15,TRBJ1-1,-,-,TGTGCCACCAACCAGGTATTGAACACTGAAGCTTTCTTT,CATNQVLNTEAFF
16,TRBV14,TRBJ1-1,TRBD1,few,TGTGCCAGCAGCCAAGATTGGTGGACAGGGGACACTGAAGCTTTCTTT,CASSQDWWTGDTEAFF
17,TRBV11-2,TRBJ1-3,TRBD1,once,TGTGCCAGCAGCCGGAAAGGACAGGGGGCATCTGGAAACACCATATATTTT,CASSRKGQGASGNTIYF
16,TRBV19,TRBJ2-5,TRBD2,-,TGTGCCAGTACTCCCGGGACTAGCCCAACAGGGGAGACCCAGTACTTC,CASTPGTSPTGETQYF
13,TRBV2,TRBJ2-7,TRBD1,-,TGTGCCGTCTACAGGGGGCTGTCCTACGAGCAGTACTTC,CAVYRGLSYEQYF
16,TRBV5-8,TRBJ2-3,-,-,TGTGCCAGCAGCCAAGGGACTTATCCCAGCACAGATACGCAGTATTTT,CASSQGTYPSTDTQYF
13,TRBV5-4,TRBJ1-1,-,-,TGTGCCAGCGGGATCGGTTGGGACACTGAAGCTTTCTTT,CASGIGWDTEAFF
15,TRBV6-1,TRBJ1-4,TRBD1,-,TGTGCCAGCAGGGGAACCGGGACAGGGGATGAAAAACTGTTTTTT,CASRGTGTGDEKLFF
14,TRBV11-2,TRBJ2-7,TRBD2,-,TGTGCCAGCAGCCCAAGACTAGCTTCCTACGAGCAGTACTTC,CASSPRLASYEQYF
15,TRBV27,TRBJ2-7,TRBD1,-,TGTGCCAGCAGTTTGAATGCCGGGACAGCCTACGAGCAGTACTTC,CASSLNAGTAYEQYF
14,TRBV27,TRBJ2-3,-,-,TGTGCCAGCAGTTTCGGGGGGCCGCCAGATACGCAGTATTTT,CASSFGGPPDTQYF
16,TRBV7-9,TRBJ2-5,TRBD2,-,TGTGCCAGCAGCTTTGGAAGCGGGGCCTTCCAAGAGACCCAGTACTTC,CASSFGSGAFQETQYF
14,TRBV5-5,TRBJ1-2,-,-,TGTGCCAGCAGCATGGCCTGGGCGGACTATGGCTACACCTTC,CASSMAWADYGYTF
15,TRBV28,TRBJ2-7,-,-,TGTGCCAGCAGCCCCCCGGGGGCGGGGAGTTACGAGCAGTACTTC,CASSPPGAGSYEQYF
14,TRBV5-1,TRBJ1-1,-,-,TGCGCCAGCAGCTTACAGGCTTCGAACACTGAAGCTTTCTTT,CASSLQASNTEAFF
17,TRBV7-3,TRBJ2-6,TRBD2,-,TGTGCCAGCAGCCGAAGGACTAGCGGGACTGGGGCCAACGTCCTGACTTTC,CASSRRTSGTGANVLTF
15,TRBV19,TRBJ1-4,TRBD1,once,TGTGCCAGTAAAGACTTCCGGGACAGGAATGAAAAACTGTTTTTT,CASKDFRDRNEKLFF
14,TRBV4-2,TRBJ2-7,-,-,TGTGCCAGCAGCCAAGGGTGGAGCTCCTACGAGCAGTACTTC,CASSQGWSSYEQYF
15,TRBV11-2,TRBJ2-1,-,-,TGTGCCAGCAGCTTAGTAGGGGCAGTCAGGAATGAGCAGTTCTTC,CASSLVGAVRNEQFF
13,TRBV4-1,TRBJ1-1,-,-,TGCGCCAGCAGCCGCGGGACTTACTACGAAGCTTTCTTT,CASSRGTYYEAFF